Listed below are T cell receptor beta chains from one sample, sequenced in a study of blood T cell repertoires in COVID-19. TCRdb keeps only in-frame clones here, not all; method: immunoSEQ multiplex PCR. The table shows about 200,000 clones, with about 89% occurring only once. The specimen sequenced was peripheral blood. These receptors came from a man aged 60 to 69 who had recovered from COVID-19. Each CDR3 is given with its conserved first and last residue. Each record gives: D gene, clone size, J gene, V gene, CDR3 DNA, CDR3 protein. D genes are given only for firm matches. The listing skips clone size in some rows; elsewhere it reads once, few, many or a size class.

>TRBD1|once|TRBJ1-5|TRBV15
TGTGCCACCAGCAGATCTGGAACGGACAGGGGTTACAATCAGCCCCAGCATTTT
CATSRSGTDRGYNQPQHF
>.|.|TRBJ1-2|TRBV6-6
TGTGCCAGCAGTTACGGGGGGGCGAAATATGGCTACACCTTC
CASSYGGAKYGYTF
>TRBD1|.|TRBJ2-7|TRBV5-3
TGTGCCAGACCCCCACCCAGGGACAGGGACGCCCCGAGCTCCTACGAGCAGTACTTC
CARPPPRDRDAPSSYEQYF
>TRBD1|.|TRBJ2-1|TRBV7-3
TGTGCCAGCAGCAACTTTACAGGGGGCTCGGGCAATGAGCAGTTCTTC
CASSNFTGGSGNEQFF
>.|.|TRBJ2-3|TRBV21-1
TGTGCCCCCTGCGGACTAGCGGGGGAGACCCCACACACAGATACGCAGTATTTT
CAPCGLAGETPHTDTQYF
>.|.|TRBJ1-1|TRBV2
TGTGCCAGCAGGGCGGGGACTGAAGCTTTCTTT
CASRAGTEAFF
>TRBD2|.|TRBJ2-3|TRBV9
TGTGCCAGCAGCGGCCTATCGGGGGGGGATACGCAGTATTTT
CASSGLSGGDTQYF
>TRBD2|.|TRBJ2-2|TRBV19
TGTGCCAGTAATAGCGGGAGGAATGTGGACACCGGGGAGCTGTTTTTT
CASNSGRNVDTGELFF
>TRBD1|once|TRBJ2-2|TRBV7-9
TGTGCCAGCAGCTCTACAGGGGGGCACACCGGGGAGCTGTTTTTT
CASSSTGGHTGELFF
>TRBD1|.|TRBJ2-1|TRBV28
TGTGCCAGCAGTGGCCGGGACAGGGGGCCCAATGAGCAGTTCTTC
CASSGRDRGPNEQFF
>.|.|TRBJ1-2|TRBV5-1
TGCGCCAGCAGCCCAGAAGTGGGGGCCGGCTATGGCTACACCTTC
CASSPEVGAGYGYTF